Sequencing of this T cell receptor beta chain was carried out in a study of T cells in localized non-small cell lung cancer. Study results and caveats: Uninvolved adjacent lung had the highest recorded T cell clonality, with tumor below it. The appearance of a median about 62 of the top 100 tumor clones was seen in adjacent lung. Patients showing higher blood T cell density tended to see longer overall survival. Heterogeneity remains possible, as sequencing covered one tumor region only.

Sequencing used immunoSEQ multiplex PCR; TCRdb keeps in-frame clones, though not all of them. Seen here are 130,000 or so clones, approximately 88% observed once, and the top ten hold around 1.7%. The germline CDR1 and CDR2 sequences are LNHDA and SQIVND (reference sequence). The CDR3 loop spans 13 amino acids. Trimming left V 3 bases short and J 6 bases short, with 9 bases between. Notes on this clone: The antigen remains unidentified.

The J gene is TRBJ1-5, the V gene TRBV19; no clear D gene. The receptor was isolated from an older female donor with stage I lung adenocarcinoma. Specimen: peripheral blood, collected before any cancer treatment. DNA for the CDR3: TGTGCCAGTAGTATCGTGGGGATTCAGCCCCAGCATTTT. It yields the protein CASSIVGIQPQHF.